Following are 5 T cell receptor beta chains from one sample sequenced in a study of blood T cell repertoires in COVID-19 (dated by TCRdb to between 2020 and 2021). The library came from the immunoSEQ multiplex PCR assay. Sourced from immuneACCESS, this table was stored by TCRdb with only in-frame sequences that have V and J called. A share of the clones is absent; for the studies checked, an unresolved V gene accounts for under half, and the remainder has no known explanation. For this sample there are about 380,000 clones; 70% to 90% appear just once. Clones ranked in the top ten supply 1.2% of the sample. Sequencing was done on a sample of PBMCs or T cells enriched from blood (not recorded which). These receptors were obtained from a woman under 30 who had recovered from COVID-19.

The rearrangement uses TRBV5-1 and TRBJ1-2; TRBD1 matches 11 bases. Per the germline V gene, CDR1 is SGHRS and CDR2 is YFSETQ. J was trimmed by 3 bases and V by 4 bases; bases with no gene match: 2. The CDR3 spans 14 residues. CDR3 in DNA: TGCGCCAGCAGCCGGACAGGGGGCGACTATGGCTACACCTTC. Translating it yields CASSRTGGDYGYTF.

V is TRBV2 and J is TRBJ1-2, with TRBD1 matching over 7 bases. After removal of 6 bases from V and 2 bases from J, the junction contained 6 bases not matched to a gene. The CDR3 runs 14 residues. CDR1 is SNHLY and CDR2 is FYNNEI in the germline V gene. The CDR3 DNA reads TGTGCCAGCAGCCGGGGGACAGAGAACTATGGCTACACCTTC. Translated: CASSRGTENYGYTF.

The chain combines TRBV3-1 (or the pseudogene TRBV3-2) with TRBJ1-2, with 8 bases that match TRBD1. Losses at the gene ends were 1 base for V and 3 bases for J; bases not matched to a gene: 4. CDR1 and CDR2 from the germline V gene are LGHDT and YNNKEL (reference sequence). The CDR3 is made up of 15 amino acids. This CDR3 is CASSQVYRGDYGYTF. The CDR3 coding sequence is TGTGCCAGCAGCCAAGTATACAGGGGGGACTATGGCTACACCTTC.

This CDR3 reads CASSDTGWTEAFF. CDR3 DNA sequence: TGCGCCAGCAGCGATACGGGGTGGACTGAAGCTTTCTTT. This chain uses TRBV5-1 with TRBJ1-1; D is unresolved. Germline CDR1 is SGHRS and CDR2 is YFSETQ. The CDR3 spans 13 residues. V was shortened by 4 bases and J by 5 bases, with 12 bases between the two germline ends.

The V call is TRBV7-2, the J call TRBJ2-1, with 14 bases fitting TRBD2. Germline loops: CDR1 SGHTA, CDR2 FQGNSA. V shed 4 bases and J 0 bases; nucleotides not matched to a gene: 5. This CDR3 has 18 residues. As DNA, the CDR3 is TGTGCCAGCAGCTCCGGACTAGCGGGGGGACTCTCCTACAATGAGCAGTTCTTC. Translating it yields CASSSGLAGGLSYNEQFF.